This TCR beta chain is from a study of blood T cell repertoires in COVID-19. The protocol was immunoSEQ multiplex PCR, while the TCRdb copy is restricted to in-frame clones and leaves out a portion. Of around 250,000 clones in the sample, about 89% were seen once. Germline trimming cut 8 bases from V and 5 bases from J; bases unmatched to any gene: 6. Germline lookup yields CDR1 MDHEN and CDR2 SYDVKM. The CDR3 totals 13 residues. This clone has a single count. This TCR derives from a woman aged 40 to 50 who had recovered from COVID-19. The sample consisted of peripheral blood. The chain carries TRBV28 and TRBJ2-3; 8 nucleotides align to TRBD1. CDR3 region: CASADRGRDTQYF. The CDR3, as DNA: TGTGCCAGCGCAGACAGGGGTAGAGATACGCAGTATTTT.